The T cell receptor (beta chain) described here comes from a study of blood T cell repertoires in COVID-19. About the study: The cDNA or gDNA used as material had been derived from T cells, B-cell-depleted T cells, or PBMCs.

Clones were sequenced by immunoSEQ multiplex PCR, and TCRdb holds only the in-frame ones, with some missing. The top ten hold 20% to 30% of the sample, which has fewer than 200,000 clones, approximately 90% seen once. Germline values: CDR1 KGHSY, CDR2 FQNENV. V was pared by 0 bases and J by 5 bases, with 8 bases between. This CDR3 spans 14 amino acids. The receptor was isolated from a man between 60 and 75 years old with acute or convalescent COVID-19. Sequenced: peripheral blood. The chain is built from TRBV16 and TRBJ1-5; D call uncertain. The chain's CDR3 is CASSQSRVDQPQHF. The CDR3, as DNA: TGTGCCAGCAGCCAATCTAGAGTGGATCAGCCCCAGCATTTT.